A single sample gave rise to the 2 T cell receptor beta chains below, sequenced in a study of tumor and adjacent non-tumor tissue in lung cancer. Three rounds of nested PCR, following a modified ARM-PCR protocol, produced the TCRbeta library. TCRdb fed the multiplex PCR reads into MiXCR, producing one record per CDR3 protein. The sample includes roughly 67,000 distinct CDR3 sequences, more than 75% seen only once; the top ten take 40% to 45%. No cell sorting was done before RNA was extracted from the tissue. This non-tumor lung sample came from over 3 cm beyond the tumor edge. Source material: distant non-tumor lung tissue. The receptors derive from a man aged 60-69 years with non-small cell lung cancer.

This clonotype showed up just a few times. This may be a read error: a much more frequent sequence differs by one nucleotide. This chain links TRBV5-1 with TRBJ2-3, with 7 bases aligning to TRBD2. This CDR3 contains 14 residues. The germline CDR1 and CDR2 sequences are SGHRS and YFSETQ. The CDR3 reads CVSSLGGSPDTQYF. The CDR3 nucleotides read TGCGTCAGCAGCTTGGGCGGGAGCCCAGATACGCAGTATTTT.

The chain employs TRBV20-1 and TRBJ1-2; possible D gene TRBD1, 5 bases. This CDR3 has 13 amino acids. Germline V gives CDR1 DFQATT, CDR2 SNEGSKA (reference sequence). CDR3 coding DNA: TGCATTACTAGAACAGGAGCTAACTATGGCTACACCTTC. Protein: CITRTGANYGYTF.